The 27 T cell receptor beta chains below all came from one sample that was sequenced in a study of cytomegalovirus exposure and HLA in healthy donors. The PCR made use of 60 Vbeta and 13 Jbeta primers. Only in-frame clones appear in the TCRdb table, and some are missing; sequencing was by immunoSEQ multiplex PCR. The data contain fewer than 250,000 clones, almost 80% of them singletons. Sequencing was done on a sample of PBMCs. The receptors derive from a male donor in good health and CMV-seronegative.

With regard to this clone: Other DNA sequences in the sample encode the same CDR3. V and J are TRBV10-3 and TRBJ1-4, with D possibly matching TRBD1 (5 bases). The CDR3 runs 17 residues. The germline V and J ends were trimmed by 6 bases and 4 bases, with 21 bases remaining between them. CDR1 is ENHRY and CDR2 is SYGVKD in the germline V gene. In DNA form, the CDR3 reads TGTGCCATCAGCCTCGGGGACTTGACGGGGGGTAATGAAAAACTGTTTTTT. Translated, it gives CAISLGDLTGGNEKLFF.

CDR3 region: CASSLGLAGVTQYF. The CDR3 region has the DNA TGTGCCAGCAGCCTGGGACTAGCGGGAGTCACGCAGTATTTT. The rearrangement uses TRBV5-8 and TRBJ2-3; 14 bases map to TRBD2. V dropped 4 bases and J dropped 9; count of bases not matched to a gene: 4. Germline-derived CDR1 and CDR2 are SGHTS and YDEGEE. The CDR3 runs to 14 residues.

This clone was detected a few times. The V call is TRBV15, the J call TRBJ2-7; D may be TRBD2 (6 bases). Between the trimmed V and J ends, which lost 8 bases and 2 bases, there was a span of 19 bases. Germline V lookup: CDR1 LNHNV, CDR2 YYDKDF (reference sequence). The CDR3 extends over 15 amino acids. The CDR3 bases are TGTGCCACCTCATCAGGCGGGGATGCTCCCTACGAGCAGTACTTC. Its translation is CATSSGGDAPYEQYF.

This clone has a handful of counts. The V and J genes are TRBV7-2 and TRBJ2-3; TRBD2 matches 9 bases. Germline CDR1 and CDR2: SGHTA and FQGNSA. The trim removed 5 bases at V and 1 base at J, leaving 7 bases unmatched. The CDR3 spans 16 residues. CDR3 in amino acids: CASSLRIAGGTDTQYF. CDR3 nucleotides: TGTGCCAGCAGCCTGAGAATAGCGGGGGGCACAGATACGCAGTATTTT. Filled out from reference TRBV7-2 and TRBJ2-3, the complete variable domain reads GAGVSQSPSNKVTEKGKDVELRCDPISGHTALYWYRQSLGQGLEFLIYFQGNSAPDKSGLPSDRFSAERTGGSVSTLTIQRTQQEDSAVYLCASSLRIAGGTDTQYFGPGTRLTVL.

The chain links TRBV5-1 to TRBJ1-1; TRBD1 matches at 7 bases. Germline values: CDR1 SGHRS, CDR2 YFSETQ. The CDR3 is 16 amino acids. V shed 2 bases, J shed 0 bases, and the junction held 7 bases outside the gene matches. The CDR3 is CASSLATGIMNTEAFF. As DNA, the CDR3 is TGCGCCAGCAGCTTAGCGACAGGGATCATGAACACTGAAGCTTTCTTT.

The J gene is TRBJ2-5, the V gene TRBV5-1; 7 bases fit TRBD2. CDR1 SGHRS and CDR2 YFSETQ come from the germline V gene. The V gene end was trimmed by 4 bases and the J gene end by 5 bases; junction bases not matched to a gene: 8. The CDR3 is made up of 14 amino acids. CDR3 DNA sequence: TGCGCCAGCAGCGGGGGGGACGTTTACGAGACCCAGTACTTC. Protein: CASSGGDVYETQYF. Drawing the rest from reference TRBV5-1 and TRBJ2-5, the complete variable domain is KAGVTQTPRYLIKTRGQQVTLSCSPISGHRSVSWYQQTPGQGLQFLFEYFSETQRNKGNFPGRFSGRQFSNSRSEMNVSTLELGDSALYLCASSGGDVYETQYFGPGTRLLVL.

The chain joins TRBV5-1 to TRBJ2-5; 7 bases are shared with TRBD2. Germline V gives CDR1 SGHRS, CDR2 YFSETQ. V shed 0 bases and J 5 bases; nucleotides not matched to a gene: 4. This CDR3 contains 14 residues. DNA of the CDR3: TGCGCCAGCAGCTTGGTACTAGCGAGCGAGACCCAGTACTTC. Translated, it gives CASSLVLASETQYF. Supplemented by reference TRBV5-1 and TRBJ2-5, the full variable domain reads KAGVTQTPRYLIKTRGQQVTLSCSPISGHRSVSWYQQTPGQGLQFLFEYFSETQRNKGNFPGRFSGRQFSNSRSEMNVSTLELGDSALYLCASSLVLASETQYFGPGTRLLVL.

V is TRBV4-3 and J is TRBJ2-6, with D perhaps TRBD1 (5 bases). CDR1 is LGHNA and CDR2 is YSLEER in the germline V gene. The CDR3 runs 16 residues. V lost 1 base, J lost 4 bases, and 11 bases lay in between. CDR3 sequence (DNA): TGCGCCAGCAGCCAAGGAGCAGGGCGCGGGGCCAACGTCCTGACTTTC. Its protein is CASSQGAGRGANVLTF.

This clone was observed a handful of times. The rearrangement links TRBV6-6 to TRBJ1-1; D may be TRBD1 (6 bases). V was trimmed by 3 bases and J by 6 bases, leaving 20 bases between them. Germline values: CDR1 MNHNY, CDR2 SVGAGI (reference sequence). The CDR3 runs 16 residues. CDR3 DNA: TGTGCCAGCAGTTATCTCACAGGGAATCGGTTTTCTGAAGCTTTCTTT. Translated, it gives CASSYLTGNRFSEAFF.

J is TRBJ1-2 and V is TRBV19, with TRBD1 matching over 7 bases. V lost 8 bases and J lost 3; bases outside the gene matches: 6. The CDR3 contains 13 residues. Germline CDR1 and CDR2: LNHDA and SQIVND (reference sequence). CDR3 nucleotides: TGTGCCAGTCACAGGGGTGAGGACTATGGCTACACCTTC. Translation gives CASHRGEDYGYTF.

The CDR3 is CASSPDRSGEQYF. In DNA, the CDR3 is TGTGCCAGCAGCCCTGACAGGTCCGGCGAGCAGTACTTC. The V and J genes are TRBV7-2 and TRBJ2-7; maybe TRBD1 (6 bases). Trimming removed 5 bases from V and 6 bases from J, with 14 bases in between. Germline V CDR1 and CDR2: SGHTA, FQGNSA. The CDR3 runs 13 residues.

V is TRBV7-9 and J is TRBJ2-1; 12 nucleotides match TRBD2. Germline-derived CDR1 and CDR2 are SEHNR and FQNEAQ (reference sequence). Germline trimming cut 1 base from V and 3 bases from J; bases unmatched to any gene: 1. This CDR3 has 16 amino acids. The CDR3 DNA is TGTGCCAGCAGCTTAGGACTAGCGGGGGTCTACAATGAGCAGTTCTTC. Its protein product is CASSLGLAGVYNEQFF. The full variable domain, its missing parts supplied by reference TRBV7-9 and TRBJ2-1, is DTGVSQNPRHKITKRGQNVTFRCDPISEHNRLYWYRQTLGQGPEFLTYFQNEAQLEKSRLLSDRFSAERPKGSFSTLEIQRTEQGDSAMYLCASSLGLAGVYNEQFFGPGTRLTVL.

The V call is TRBV28, the J call TRBJ2-1; weak D call: TRBD1 (6 bases). Germline V gene data show CDR1 as MDHEN and CDR2 as SYDVKM. The V end was cut by 4 bases, the J end by 5 bases, with 15 bases between. CDR3 size: 15 residues. The CDR3 protein is CASSSNDRYHNEQFF. The CDR3 DNA sequence: TGTGCCAGCAGTTCGAATGACAGGTACCACAATGAGCAGTTCTTC.

The chain employs TRBV5-4 and TRBJ2-7; 15 bases agree with TRBD2. In germline, CDR1 is SGHNT, CDR2 YYREEE (reference sequence). This CDR3 is 18 amino acids long. V shed 4 bases, J shed 2 bases, and the junction held 10 bases outside the gene matches. This chain's CDR3 is CASSPGTSGRYRAYEQYF. The DNA of the CDR3 is TGTGCCAGCAGCCCGGGGACTAGCGGGAGGTATAGGGCCTACGAGCAGTACTTC.

This sequence joins TRBV9 and TRBJ1-3; 7 positions match TRBD1. The CDR3 is 17 amino acids. CDR1 is SGDLS and CDR2 is YYNGEE in the germline V gene. The junction had 6 bases not matched to a gene; V was cut back by 0 bases and J by 0 bases. The CDR3 coding sequence is TGTGCCAGCAGCGTAGAATCGGGACAGAGCTCTGGAAACACCATATATTTT. Its protein is CASSVESGQSSGNTIYF.

V and J are TRBV11-2 and TRBJ2-1; TRBD1 matches 7 bases. With 1 base clipped from V and 9 bases from J, the junction kept 6 bases outside the gene matches. The germline gives CDR1 SGHAT, CDR2 FQNNGV. The CDR3 has 14 amino acids. The CDR3 loop is CASSLGRGHSEQFF. DNA for the CDR3: TGTGCCAGCAGCTTAGGAAGGGGGCATAGTGAGCAGTTCTTC.

With regard to this clone: In the same sample, other DNA sequences code for this CDR3. The chain couples TRBV30 to TRBJ1-1; a weak D match, TRBD1 (6 bases). The V end lost 0 bases, the J end lost 5 bases, and 13 bases lay between the germline ends. This CDR3 is built from 14 residues. CDR1 is GTSNPN, CDR2 SVGIG, per germline (reference sequence). Here the CDR3 reads CAWSVRGGTTEAFF. CDR3 sequence (DNA): TGTGCCTGGAGTGTACGGGGGGGCACGACTGAAGCTTTCTTT. Combining the CDR3 with reference TRBV30 and TRBJ1-1 gives the whole variable domain SQTIHQWPATLVQPVGSPLSLECTVEGTSNPNLYWYRQAAGRGLQLLFYSVGIGQISSEVPQNLSASRPQDRQFILSSKKLLLSDSGFYLCAWSVRGGTTEAFFGQGTRLTVV.

The chain uses TRBV7-9 and TRBJ1-4; perhaps TRBD1 as D (6 bases). V shed 4 bases and J shed 6 bases, with 18 bases lying between them. CDR1 and CDR2 from the germline V gene are SEHNR and FQNEAQ (reference sequence). There are 16 residues in the CDR3. The DNA of the CDR3 is TGTGCCAGCAGCTCCGGGGAGAGGGCAGGGGATGAAAAACTGTTTTTT. Translation: CASSSGERAGDEKLFF.

This clone was detected a few times. This rearrangement joins TRBV28 to TRBJ2-3; 8 nucleotides align to TRBD2. After removal of 3 bases from V and 2 bases from J, the junction contained 10 bases not matched to a gene. The CDR3 consists of 17 residues. The germline gives CDR1 MDHEN, CDR2 SYDVKM. CDR3 coding DNA: TGTGCCAGCAGTTTGCCCGGGACTAGGGGGAACACAGATACGCAGTATTTT. As protein: CASSLPGTRGNTDTQYF.

This clone was seen a single time. The chain carries TRBV4-3 and TRBJ1-2; the D is unclear. Trimming stripped 1 base from V and 2 bases from J, with 14 bases between. CDR3 length equals 16 residues. Germline CDR1 reads LGHNA; CDR2 reads YSLEER. The CDR3 sequence is CASSQAQRGENYGYTF. CDR3 sequence (DNA): TGCGCCAGCAGCCAAGCTCAGCGCGGGGAGAACTATGGCTACACCTTC.

The chain couples TRBV6-1 to TRBJ1-1, with a tentative D call TRBD1 (6 bases). Germline CDR1 reads MNHNS; CDR2 reads SASEGT. Trimming stripped 4 bases from V and 7 bases from J, with 10 bases between. The CDR3 is 12 residues long. DNA for the CDR3: TGTGCCAGCAGTGGGTGGACAGATGAAGCTTTCTTT. It is translated as CASSGWTDEAFF.

The chain joins TRBV5-1 to TRBJ2-3, with D perhaps TRBD1 (6 bases). Germline V gene data show CDR1 as SGHRS and CDR2 as YFSETQ. Deletions cut 1 base from V and 3 bases from J, with 18 bases between. The CDR3 contains 17 residues. The CDR3 protein is CASSLQSGALETDTQYF. DNA for the CDR3: TGCGCCAGCAGCTTGCAATCAGGGGCTTTAGAGACAGATACGCAGTATTTT.

This clone was recorded a few times. CDR3 nucleotides: TGTGCCAGCAGCACCAGGGGAGATGAGCAGTTCTTC. The encoded protein is CASSTRGDEQFF. This chain joins TRBV7-9 and TRBJ2-1, with a possible D match to TRBD1 (6 bases). Germline CDR1 reads SEHNR; CDR2 reads FQNEAQ (reference sequence). This CDR3 region has 12 residues. Trimming took off 5 bases at V and 8 bases at J, with 10 bases between the two ends.

V and J are TRBV6-5 and TRBJ1-1; TRBD1 might be the D (5 bases). Per germline, CDR1 MNHEY and CDR2 SVGAGI. Trimming stripped 3 bases from V and 1 base from J, with 12 bases between. There are 15 residues in the CDR3. The CDR3: CASSYSWGPNTEAFF. The CDR3 region has the DNA TGTGCCAGCAGTTATTCATGGGGCCCGAACACTGAAGCTTTCTTT.

The chain uses TRBV27 and TRBJ2-1; TRBD2 might be the D (5 bases). Per the germline V gene, CDR1 is MNHEY and CDR2 is SMNVEV (reference sequence). The CDR3 runs 12 residues. The V gene lost 4 bases and the J gene lost 6 bases, with 7 bases spanning the gap. The CDR3 nucleotides read TGTGCCAGCAGTTCGGGGTTCAATGAGCAGTTCTTC. It encodes CASSSGFNEQFF.

V usage is TRBV7-9 and J usage is TRBJ2-3, with D tentatively TRBD1 (6 bases). V dropped 8 bases and J dropped 0 bases, with 12 bases sitting between them. Looked up from germline, CDR1 is SEHNR and CDR2 is FQNEAQ (reference sequence). The CDR3 loop spans 14 amino acids. Written as DNA, the CDR3 is TGTGCCAGCCAACCCCAGGGGAGCACAGATACGCAGTATTTT. Protein sequence: CASQPQGSTDTQYF.

The chain recombines TRBV7-3 with TRBJ2-2; no clear D. The V and J ends lost 3 bases and 2 bases respectively, with 13 bases between them. The CDR3 contains 16 residues. From germline, CDR1 is SGHTA and CDR2 FQGTGA. The CDR3 is CASSFADAENTGELFF. CDR3 in DNA: TGTGCCAGCAGCTTCGCCGACGCGGAAAACACCGGGGAGCTGTTTTTT.